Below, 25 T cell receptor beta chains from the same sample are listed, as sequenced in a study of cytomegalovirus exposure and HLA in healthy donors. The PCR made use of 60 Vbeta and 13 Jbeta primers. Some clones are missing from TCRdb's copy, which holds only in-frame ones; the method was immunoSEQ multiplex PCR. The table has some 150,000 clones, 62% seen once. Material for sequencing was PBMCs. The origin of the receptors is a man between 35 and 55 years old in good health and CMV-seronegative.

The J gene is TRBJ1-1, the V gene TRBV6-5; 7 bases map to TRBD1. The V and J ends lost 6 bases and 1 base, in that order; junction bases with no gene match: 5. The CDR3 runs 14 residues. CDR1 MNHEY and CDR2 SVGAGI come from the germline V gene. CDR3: CASRGQGGNTEAFF. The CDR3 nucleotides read TGTGCCAGCAGGGGCCAGGGGGGGAACACTGAAGCTTTCTTT.

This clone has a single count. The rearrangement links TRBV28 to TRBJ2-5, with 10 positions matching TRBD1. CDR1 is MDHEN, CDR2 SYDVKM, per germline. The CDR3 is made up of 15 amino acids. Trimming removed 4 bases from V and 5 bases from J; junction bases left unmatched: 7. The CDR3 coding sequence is TGTGCCAGCAGTTCCCCCGGGACAGGGGCCGAGACCCAGTACTTC. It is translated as CASSSPGTGAETQYF.

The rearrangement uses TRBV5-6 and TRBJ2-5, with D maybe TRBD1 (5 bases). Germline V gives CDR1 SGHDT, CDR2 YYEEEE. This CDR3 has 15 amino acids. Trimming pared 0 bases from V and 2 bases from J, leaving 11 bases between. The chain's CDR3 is CASSLAAGPQETQYF. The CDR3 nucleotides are TGTGCCAGCAGCTTGGCGGCAGGGCCTCAAGAGACCCAGTACTTC. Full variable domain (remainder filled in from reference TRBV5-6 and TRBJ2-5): DAGVTQSPTHLIKTRGQQVTLRCSPKSGHDTVSWYQQALGQGPQFIFQYYEEEERQRGNFPDRFSGHQFPNYSSELNVNALLLGDSALYLCASSLAAGPQETQYFGPGTRLLVL.

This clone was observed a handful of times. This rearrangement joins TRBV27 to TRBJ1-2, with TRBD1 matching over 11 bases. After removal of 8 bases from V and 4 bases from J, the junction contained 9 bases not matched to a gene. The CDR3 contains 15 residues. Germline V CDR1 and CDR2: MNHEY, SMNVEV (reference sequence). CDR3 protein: CASGPPGQGGYGYTF. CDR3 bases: TGTGCCAGCGGTCCTCCGGGACAGGGGGGCTATGGCTACACCTTC.

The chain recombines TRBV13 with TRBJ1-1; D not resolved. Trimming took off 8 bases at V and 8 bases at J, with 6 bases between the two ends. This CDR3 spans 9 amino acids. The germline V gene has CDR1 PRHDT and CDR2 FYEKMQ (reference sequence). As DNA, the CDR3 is TGTGCCAGCGGGCGAGAAGCTTTCTTT. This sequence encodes CASGREAFF.

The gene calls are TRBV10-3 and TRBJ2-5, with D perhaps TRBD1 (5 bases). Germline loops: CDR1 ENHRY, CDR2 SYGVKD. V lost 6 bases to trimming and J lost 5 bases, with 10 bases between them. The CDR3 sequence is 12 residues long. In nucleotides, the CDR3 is TGTGCCATCAGGGGTCCAGGGGAGACCCAGTACTTC. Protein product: CAIRGPGETQYF.

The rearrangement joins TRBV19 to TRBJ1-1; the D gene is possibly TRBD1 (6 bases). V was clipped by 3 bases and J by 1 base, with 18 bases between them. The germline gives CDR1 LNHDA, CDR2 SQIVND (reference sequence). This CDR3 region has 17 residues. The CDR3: CASSMLGGGPANTEAFF. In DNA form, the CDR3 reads TGTGCCAGTAGTATGTTAGGCGGGGGCCCGGCGAACACTGAAGCTTTCTTT.

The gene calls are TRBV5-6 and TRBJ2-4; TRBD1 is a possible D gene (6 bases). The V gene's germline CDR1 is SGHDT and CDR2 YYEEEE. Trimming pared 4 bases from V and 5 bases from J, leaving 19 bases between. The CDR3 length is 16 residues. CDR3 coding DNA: TGTGCCAGCAGCCGATTGGCAGGGACACGGGAAAACATTCAGTACTTC. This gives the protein CASSRLAGTRENIQYF.

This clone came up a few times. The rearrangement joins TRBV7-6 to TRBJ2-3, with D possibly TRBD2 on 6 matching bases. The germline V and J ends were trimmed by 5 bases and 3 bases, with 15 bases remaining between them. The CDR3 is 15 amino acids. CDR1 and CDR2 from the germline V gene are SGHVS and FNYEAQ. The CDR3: CASSPPMGGTDTQYF. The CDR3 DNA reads TGTGCCAGCAGCCCCCCCATGGGGGGAACAGATACGCAGTATTTT.

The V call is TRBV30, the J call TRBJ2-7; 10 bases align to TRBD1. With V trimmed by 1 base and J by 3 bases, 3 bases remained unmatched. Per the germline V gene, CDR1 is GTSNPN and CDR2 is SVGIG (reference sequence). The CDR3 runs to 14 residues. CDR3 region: CAWSAGTGDYEQYF. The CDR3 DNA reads TGTGCCTGGAGTGCCGGGACAGGGGACTACGAGCAGTACTTC.

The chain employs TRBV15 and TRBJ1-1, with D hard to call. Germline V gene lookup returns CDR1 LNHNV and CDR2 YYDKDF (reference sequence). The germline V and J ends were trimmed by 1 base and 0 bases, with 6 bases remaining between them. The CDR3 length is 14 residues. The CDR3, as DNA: TGTGCCACCAGCAGAGGTTCGGTGAACACTGAAGCTTTCTTT. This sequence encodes CATSRGSVNTEAFF.

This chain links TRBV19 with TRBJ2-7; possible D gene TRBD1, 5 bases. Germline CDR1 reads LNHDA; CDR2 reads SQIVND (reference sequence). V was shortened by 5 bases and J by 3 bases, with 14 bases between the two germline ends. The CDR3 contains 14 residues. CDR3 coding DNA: TGTGCCAGTAGTGCCCAGGGATGGGGCTACGAGCAGTACTTC. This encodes CASSAQGWGYEQYF.

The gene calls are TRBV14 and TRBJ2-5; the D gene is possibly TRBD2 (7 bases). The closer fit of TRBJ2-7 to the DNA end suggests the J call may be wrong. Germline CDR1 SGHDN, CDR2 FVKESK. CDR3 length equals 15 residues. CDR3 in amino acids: CASSQDRRGADEQYF. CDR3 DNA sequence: TGTGCCAGCAGCCAAGATCGCCGGGGGGCCGACGAGCAGTACTTC.

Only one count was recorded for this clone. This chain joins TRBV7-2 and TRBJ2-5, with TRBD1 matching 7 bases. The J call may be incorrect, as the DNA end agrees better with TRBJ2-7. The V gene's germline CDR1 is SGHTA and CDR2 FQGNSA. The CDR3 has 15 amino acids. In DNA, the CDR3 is TGTGCCAGCAGCCAGGGGGTAGGGGAATACTACGAGCAGTACTTC. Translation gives CASSQGVGEYYEQYF.

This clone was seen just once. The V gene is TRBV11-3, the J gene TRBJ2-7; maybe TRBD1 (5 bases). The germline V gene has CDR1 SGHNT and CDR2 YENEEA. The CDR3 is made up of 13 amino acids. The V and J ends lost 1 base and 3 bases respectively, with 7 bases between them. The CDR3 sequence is CASSLGQYYEQYF. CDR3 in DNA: TGTGCCAGCAGCTTAGGACAGTACTACGAGCAGTACTTC.

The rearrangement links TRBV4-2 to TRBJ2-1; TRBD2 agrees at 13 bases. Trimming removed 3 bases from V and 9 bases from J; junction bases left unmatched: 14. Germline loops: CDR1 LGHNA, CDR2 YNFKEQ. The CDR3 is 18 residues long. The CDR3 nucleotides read TGTGCCAGCAGCCAGACTAGCGGGAGGCGGGTTATAGACGGTGAGCAGTTCTTC. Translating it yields CASSQTSGRRVIDGEQFF.

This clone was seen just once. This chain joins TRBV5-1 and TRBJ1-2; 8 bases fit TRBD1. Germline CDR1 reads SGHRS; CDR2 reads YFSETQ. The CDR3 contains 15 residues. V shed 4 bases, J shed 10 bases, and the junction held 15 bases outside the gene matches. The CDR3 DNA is TGCGCCAGCAGCCCGGCCGGGACAGGCGGAATTGACTACACCTTC. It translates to CASSPAGTGGIDYTF.

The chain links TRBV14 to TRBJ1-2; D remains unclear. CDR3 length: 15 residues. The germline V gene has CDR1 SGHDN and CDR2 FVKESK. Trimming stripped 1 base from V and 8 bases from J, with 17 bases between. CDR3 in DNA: TGTGCCAGCAGCCAAGTCCTCGGGGATTTGGAGGGCTACACCTTC. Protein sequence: CASSQVLGDLEGYTF.

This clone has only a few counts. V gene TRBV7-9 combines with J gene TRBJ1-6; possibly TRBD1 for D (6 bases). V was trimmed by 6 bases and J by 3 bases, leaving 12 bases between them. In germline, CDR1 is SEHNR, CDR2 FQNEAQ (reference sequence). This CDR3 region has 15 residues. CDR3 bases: TGTGCCAGCAGTCTACTGGACAGCTATAATTCACCCCTCCACTTT. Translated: CASSLLDSYNSPLHF.

CDR3 residues: CAADNRGHQPQHF. DNA for the CDR3: TGTGCCGCGGATAACAGGGGGCATCAGCCCCAGCATTTT. The chain joins TRBV19 to TRBJ1-5; the match to TRBD1 covers 9 bases. The V segment lost 11 bases and the J segment 5 bases; nucleotides outside the gene matches: 7. Germline V gene data show CDR1 as LNHDA and CDR2 as SQIVND (reference sequence). This CDR3 comprises 13 residues.

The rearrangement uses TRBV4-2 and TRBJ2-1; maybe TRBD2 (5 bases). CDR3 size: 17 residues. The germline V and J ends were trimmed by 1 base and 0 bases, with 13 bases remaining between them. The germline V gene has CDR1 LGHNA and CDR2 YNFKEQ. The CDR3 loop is CASSQGAGGSSYNEQFF. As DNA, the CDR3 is TGTGCCAGCAGCCAAGGGGCGGGTGGGAGCTCCTACAATGAGCAGTTCTTC.

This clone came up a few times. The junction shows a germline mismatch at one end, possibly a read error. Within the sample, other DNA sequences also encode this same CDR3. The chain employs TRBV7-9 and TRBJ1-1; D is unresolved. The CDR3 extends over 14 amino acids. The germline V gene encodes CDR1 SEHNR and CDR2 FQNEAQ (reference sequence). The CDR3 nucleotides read TGTTCCAGCAGCTTAGTTCCGGGATGGACTGAAGCTTTCTTT. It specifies CSSSLVPGWTEAFF.

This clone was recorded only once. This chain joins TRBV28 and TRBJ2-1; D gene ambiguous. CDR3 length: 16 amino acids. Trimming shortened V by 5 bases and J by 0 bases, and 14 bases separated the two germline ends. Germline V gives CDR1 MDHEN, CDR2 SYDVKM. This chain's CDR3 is CASSTLQATSYNEQFF. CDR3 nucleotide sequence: TGTGCCAGCAGTACCCTCCAGGCGACCTCCTACAATGAGCAGTTCTTC.

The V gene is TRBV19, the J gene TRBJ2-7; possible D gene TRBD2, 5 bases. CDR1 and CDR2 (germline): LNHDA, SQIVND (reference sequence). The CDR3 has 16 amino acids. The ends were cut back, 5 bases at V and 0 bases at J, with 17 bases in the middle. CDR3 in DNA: TGTGCCAGTAGTCAACTGGGCGGGCAGAGCTCCTACGAGCAGTACTTC. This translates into CASSQLGGQSSYEQYF.

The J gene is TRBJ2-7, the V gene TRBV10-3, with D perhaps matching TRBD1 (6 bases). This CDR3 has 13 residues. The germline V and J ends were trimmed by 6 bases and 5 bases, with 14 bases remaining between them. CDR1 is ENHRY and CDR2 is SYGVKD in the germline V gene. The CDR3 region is CAIRIQGTDEQYF. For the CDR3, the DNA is TGTGCCATCAGGATACAGGGAACCGACGAGCAGTACTTC.